Listed below are T cell receptor beta chains from one sample, sequenced in a study of T cell clonotyping in hematopoietic cell transplantation. Profiling relied on immunoSEQ multiplex PCR, and the TCRdb table lists in-frame clones only, not all of them. The repertoire holds several thousand clones, with roughly three quarters as singletons. The sample in question was peripheral blood mononuclear cells, obtained before stem cell transplant. These receptors were taken from a man aged 55-75 years with acute myeloid leukemia. Some clones in this sample may be carry-over from other donors' samples. CDR3s include the opening cysteine and the closing phenylalanine or tryptophan. D genes are given only for firm matches. The size entry is marked missing in some rows and otherwise reads once, few, many or a size class.

d_gene,abundance,j_gene,v_gene,CDR3aa,CDR3nt
TRBD1,few,TRBJ1-3,TRBV28,CASSKPGQGHSGNTIYF,TGTGCCAGCAGCAAACCGGGACAGGGCCACTCTGGAAACACCATATATTTT
NA,NA,TRBJ1-2,TRBV29-1,CSVTANHGYTF,TGCAGCGTTACAGCGAACCATGGCTACACCTTC
NA,NA,TRBJ2-7,TRBV30,CAWTPTGQIYEQYF,TGTGCCTGGACCCCGACAGGACAGATCTACGAGCAGTACTTC
TRBD2,NA,TRBJ2-3,TRBV14,CASSQAGTSGRVADTQYF,TGTGCCAGCAGCCAAGCCGGGACTAGCGGGAGGGTGGCAGATACGCAGTATTTT
TRBD2,NA,TRBJ2-1,TRBV2,CASSGLAGGPGDEQFF,TGTGCCAGCAGCGGACTAGCGGGAGGGCCCGGGGATGAGCAGTTCTTC
NA,NA,TRBJ1-1,TRBV18,CASRGSNTEAFF,TGTGCCAGCCGGGGATCCAACACTGAAGCTTTCTTT
TRBD2,NA,TRBJ2-3,TRBV25-1,CASSERAGSDTQYF,TGTGCCAGCAGTGAAAGAGCGGGGTCAGATACGCAGTATTTT
TRBD2,NA,TRBJ2-1,TRBV5-1,CASSLGGEYNEQFF,TGCGCCAGCAGCCTGGGAGGGGAGTACAATGAGCAGTTCTTC
TRBD2,NA,TRBJ2-7,TRBV28,CASSSPGVAGGRRKQYF,TGTGCCAGCAGTTCCCCGGGGGTAGCGGGAGGGAGAAGGAAGCAGTACTTC
NA,NA,TRBJ2-5,TRBV5-1,CASSLGDQETQYF,TGCGCCAGCAGCCTAGGGGACCAAGAGACCCAGTACTTC
NA,NA,TRBJ2-1,TRBV9,CASSVAAGSSYNEQFF,TGTGCCAGCAGCGTAGCGGCAGGAAGCTCCTACAATGAGCAGTTCTTC
TRBD2,NA,TRBJ2-7,TRBV5-1,CASSWLAGSSYEQYF,TGCGCCAGCAGCTGGTTAGCGGGGAGCTCCTACGAGCAGTACTTC
TRBD1,few,TRBJ1-5,TRBV4-1,CASSPDRENQPQHF,TGCGCCAGCAGCCCGGACAGGGAAAATCAGCCCCAGCATTTT
TRBD1,NA,TRBJ1-5,TRBV2,CASSERQGVPRNQPQHF,TGTGCCAGCAGCGAGAGACAGGGAGTGCCTCGCAATCAGCCCCAGCATTTT
NA,NA,TRBJ1-2,TRBV6-5,CASSSNRGYTF,TGTGCCAGCAGTTCTAACAGGGGCTACACCTTC
TRBD1,NA,TRBJ1-5,TRBV2,CASTDIQGTNQPQHF,TGTGCCAGCACAGATATACAGGGGACCAATCAGCCCCAGCATTTT
NA,NA,TRBJ1-2,TRBV11-1,CASSPICKAGKTYGF,TGTGCCAGCAGCCCTATATGTAAGGCTGGAAAGACCTATGGCTTC
TRBD1,NA,TRBJ2-3,TRBV4-2,CASSQAGTGEKDTQYF,TGTGCCAGCAGCCAAGCGGGGACAGGGGAGAAAGATACGCAGTATTTT
TRBD1,few,TRBJ2-7,TRBV11-2,CASSFRGGFIYEQYF,TGTGCCAGCAGCTTTAGAGGGGGCTTTATCTACGAGCAGTACTTC
NA,NA,TRBJ2-3,TRBV15,CATSRDPARGLGGHTDTQYF,TGTGCCACCAGCAGAGATCCCGCCCGGGGTCTCGGAGGCCACACAGATACGCAGTATTTT
NA,NA,TRBJ1-4,TRBV2,CASATGLEKLFF,TGTGCCAGCGCGACAGGTTTGGAAAAACTGTTTTTT
TRBD1,NA,TRBJ1-5,TRBV4-2,CASSQELGQGDSNQPQHF,TGTGCCAGCAGCCAAGAATTGGGCCAGGGGGATAGCAATCAGCCCCAGCATTTT
NA,NA,TRBJ1-2,TRBV19,CASIIGAERNYGYTF,TGTGCCAGTATCATCGGGGCAGAAAGAAACTATGGCTACACCTTC
NA,once,TRBJ2-7,TRBV7-2,CASSWLESGEQYF,TGTGCCAGCAGCTGGCTAGAATCGGGCGAGCAGTACTTC
NA,NA,TRBJ2-7,TRBV30,CAWNAGQGGREQYF,TGTGCCTGGAATGCCGGGCAGGGGGGTCGCGAGCAGTACTTC
NA,NA,TRBJ2-3,TRBV11-2,CASSLGDIPSTDTQYF,TGTGCCAGCAGCTTAGGAGACATACCTAGCACAGATACGCAGTATTTT
NA,NA,TRBJ2-5,TRBV29-1,CSVRVTETQYF,TGCAGCGTCAGGGTGACAGAGACCCAGTACTTC
NA,NA,TRBJ2-2,TRBV5-6,CASSFVGGLGELFF,TGTGCCAGCAGCTTCGTAGGGGGGCTTGGGGAGCTGTTTTTT
TRBD1,NA,TRBJ1-2,TRBV7-2,CASSRDRGGYTF,TGTGCCAGCAGCAGAGACAGGGGTGGCTACACCTTC
NA,NA,TRBJ1-2,TRBV21-1,CASSNGERERRDRSYGYTF,TGTGCCAGCAGCAATGGAGAGAGAGAGAGGAGGGACCGTAGCTATGGCTACACCTTC
TRBD2,NA,TRBJ2-7,TRBV6-6,CASSSASGTYEQYF,TGTGCCAGCAGTTCGGCTAGCGGGACCTACGAGCAGTACTTC
TRBD2,NA,TRBJ2-5,TRBV28,CASSLAGRALVWETQYF,TGTGCCAGCAGTTTAGCCGGGAGGGCCTTAGTGTGGGAGACCCAGTACTTC
NA,NA,TRBJ2-7,TRBV30,CALGRGYF,TGTGCCTTGGGCCGAGGGTACTTC
TRBD1,NA,TRBJ2-3,TRBV28,CASSWDRFTDTQYF,TGTGCCAGCAGCTGGGACAGATTCACAGATACGCAGTATTTT
NA,NA,TRBJ2-1,TRBV9,CASSVDHGEQFF,TGTGCCAGCAGCGTAGATCATGGTGAGCAGTTCTTC
NA,NA,TRBJ1-1,TRBV5-1,CASSLGTGTEAFF,TGCGCCAGCAGCTTGGGGACGGGAACTGAAGCTTTCTTT
TRBD1,NA,TRBJ2-7,TRBV27,CASSLLPGGSYEQYF,TGTGCCAGCAGTTTATTGCCAGGGGGCTCCTACGAGCAGTACTTC
NA,once,TRBJ1-2,TRBV9,CASSVGGDLYGYTF,TGTGCCAGCAGCGTAGGGGGAGATCTTTATGGCTACACCTTC
TRBD2,few,TRBJ2-3,TRBV5-4,CASSGRGTSLDTQYF,TGTGCCAGCAGCGGCCGCGGGACTAGCCTAGATACGCAGTATTTT
NA,NA,TRBJ1-3,TRBV5-1,CASSLVGNSGNTIYF,TGCGCCAGCAGCTTGGTCGGGAACTCTGGAAACACCATATATTTT
TRBD2,NA,TRBJ2-1,TRBV5-6,CASSPGRGEQFF,TGTGCCAGCAGCCCAGGGAGGGGTGAGCAGTTCTTC
NA,NA,TRBJ2-5,TRBV10-3,CAISSPGDGQETQYF,TGTGCCATCAGCTCCCCTGGGGACGGTCAAGAGACCCAGTACTTC